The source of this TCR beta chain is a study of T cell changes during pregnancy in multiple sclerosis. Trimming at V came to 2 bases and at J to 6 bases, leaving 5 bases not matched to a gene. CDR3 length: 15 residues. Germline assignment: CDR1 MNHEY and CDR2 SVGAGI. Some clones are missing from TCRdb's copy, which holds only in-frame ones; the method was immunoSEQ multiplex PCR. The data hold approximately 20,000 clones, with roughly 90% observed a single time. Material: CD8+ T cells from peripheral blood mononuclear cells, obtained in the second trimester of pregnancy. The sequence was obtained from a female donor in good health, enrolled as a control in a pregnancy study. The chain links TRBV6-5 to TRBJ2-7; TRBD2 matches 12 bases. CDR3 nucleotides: TGTGCCAGCAGTTACGGACTAGCGGGGCCCAGCGAGCAGTACTTC. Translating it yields CASSYGLAGPSEQYF.